This TCR beta chain was sequenced during a study of blood T cell repertoires in COVID-19. In this sample, this clone turned up a few times. The CDR3 loop spans 17 amino acids. The assay was immunoSEQ multiplex PCR, and TCRdb's table has in-frame clones only and misses some. This table holds 200,000 to 300,000 clones, over 65% found once. The V and J genes are TRBV21-1 and TRBJ2-7; the DNA was not compared with TRBD2, the D call given in the table. TRBV21-1 corresponds to a pseudogene. This TCR was recovered from a woman older than 75 with acute or convalescent COVID-19. Sequenced: peripheral blood. The CDR3 sequence: CAPLGRSGGARSYEQYF. CDR3 sequence (DNA): TGTGCCCCGCTTGGGCGGAGCGGGGGGGCTAGGTCATACGAGCAGTACTTC.